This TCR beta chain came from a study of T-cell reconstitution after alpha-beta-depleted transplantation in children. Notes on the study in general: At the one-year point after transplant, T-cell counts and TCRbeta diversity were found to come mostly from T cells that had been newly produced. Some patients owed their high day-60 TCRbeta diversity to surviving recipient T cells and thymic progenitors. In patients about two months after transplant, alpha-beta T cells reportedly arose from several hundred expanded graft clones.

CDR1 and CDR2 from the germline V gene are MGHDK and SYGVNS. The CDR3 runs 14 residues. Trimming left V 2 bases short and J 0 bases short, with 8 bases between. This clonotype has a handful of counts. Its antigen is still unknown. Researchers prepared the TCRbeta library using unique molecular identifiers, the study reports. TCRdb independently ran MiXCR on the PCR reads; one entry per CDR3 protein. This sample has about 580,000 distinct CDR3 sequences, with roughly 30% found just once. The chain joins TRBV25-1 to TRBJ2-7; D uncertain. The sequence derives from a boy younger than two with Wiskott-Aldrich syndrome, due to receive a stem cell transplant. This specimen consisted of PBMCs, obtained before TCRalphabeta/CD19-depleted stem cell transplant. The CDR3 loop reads CASSEPWGSYEQYF. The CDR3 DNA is TGTGCCAGCAGTGAACCATGGGGCTCCTACGAGCAGTACTTC.